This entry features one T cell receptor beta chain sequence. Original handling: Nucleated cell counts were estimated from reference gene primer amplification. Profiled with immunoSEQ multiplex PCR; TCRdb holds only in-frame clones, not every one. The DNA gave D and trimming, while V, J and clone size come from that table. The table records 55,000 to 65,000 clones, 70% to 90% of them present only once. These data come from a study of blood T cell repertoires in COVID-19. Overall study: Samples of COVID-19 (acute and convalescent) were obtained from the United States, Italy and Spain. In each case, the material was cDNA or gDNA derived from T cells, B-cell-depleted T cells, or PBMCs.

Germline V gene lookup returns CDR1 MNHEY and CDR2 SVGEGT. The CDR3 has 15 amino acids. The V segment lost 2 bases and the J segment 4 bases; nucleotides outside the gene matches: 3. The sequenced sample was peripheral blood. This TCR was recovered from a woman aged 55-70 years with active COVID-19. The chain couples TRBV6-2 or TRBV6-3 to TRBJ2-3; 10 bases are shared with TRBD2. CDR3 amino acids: CASSYSGGAPDTQYF. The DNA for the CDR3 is TGTGCCAGCAGTTACAGCGGGGGGGCACCAGATACGCAGTATTTT.